What follows are 17 T cell receptor beta chains derived from one specimen sequenced in a study of T cells in localized non-small cell lung cancer. The table came from immunoSEQ multiplex PCR; TCRdb's copy has only in-frame clones and leaves some out. The table lists about 2,000 clones, under 25% of them singletons. The input for sequencing was lung tumor tissue, taken before any cancer treatment. The source of these receptors is a male donor aged 60 or over with stage II lung adenocarcinoma.

This clone was seen a handful of times. The chain couples TRBV7-1 to TRBJ2-3, with 11 nucleotides matching TRBD2. TRBV7-1 is an open reading frame, and its role is uncertain. Trimming at V came to 6 bases and at J to 4 bases, leaving 12 bases not matched to a gene. The CDR3 runs to 17 residues. CDR3 nucleotide sequence: TGTGCCAGCAGTTGGGGTAGCGGGAGGGCCGGGCCAGATACGCAGTATTTT. It is translated as CASSWGSGRAGPDTQYF.

The gene calls are TRBV7-5 and TRBJ1-2. TRBV7-5 is classified as a pseudogene. CDR3 size: 14 residues. This chain's CDR3 is CASSIEGRNYGYTF. DNA of the CDR3: TGTGCCAGCAGCATCGAAGGGAGGAACTATGGCTACACCTTC.

The rearrangement uses TRBV18 and TRBJ1-1, with D unresolved. Per the germline V gene, CDR1 is KGHSH and CDR2 is LQKENI. The V and J ends lost 0 bases and 1 base respectively, with 6 bases between them. The CDR3 has 14 residues. The chain's CDR3 is CASSPPKGNTEAFF. For the CDR3, the DNA is TGTGCCAGCTCACCACCCAAAGGGAACACTGAAGCTTTCTTT.

CDR3 region: CASSEGTPQYNEQFF. The CDR3 region has the DNA TGCGCCAGCAGTGAGGGAACCCCACAATACAATGAGCAGTTCTTC. This chain links TRBV10-2 with TRBJ2-1; D is uncertain. V was shortened by 2 bases and J by 4 bases, with 12 bases between the two germline ends. There are 15 residues in the CDR3. The V gene's germline CDR1 is WSHSY and CDR2 SAAADI.

This clone has a handful of counts. V usage is TRBV6-8 and J usage is TRBJ2-5; D unclear. Germline loops: CDR1 MNHGY, CDR2 SAAAGT. The CDR3 consists of 13 residues. Trimming took 2 bases from V and 4 from J, leaving 8 bases between them. The CDR3 reads CASSYQELETQYF. CDR3 in DNA: TGTGCCAGCAGTTACCAAGAATTAGAGACCCAGTACTTC.

In DNA form, the CDR3 reads TGTGCCAGCAGGGGGACAGGCTCCTATAATTCACCCCTCCACTTT. Protein: CASRGTGSYNSPLHF. The V call is TRBV9, the J call TRBJ1-6; 8 nucleotides match TRBD1. This CDR3 is 15 amino acids long. In germline, CDR1 is SGDLS, CDR2 YYNGEE. Trimming cost V 5 bases and J 0 bases; bases outside gene matches: 1.

The rearrangement links TRBV14 to TRBJ2-1; D possibly corresponds to TRBD1 (6 bases). In germline, CDR1 is SGHDN, CDR2 FVKESK. V lost 2 bases, J lost 0 bases, and 11 bases lay in between. The CDR3 consists of 16 residues. CDR3 region: CASSQLIGGSYNEQFF. CDR3 nucleotide sequence: TGTGCCAGCAGCCAACTCATAGGGGGCTCCTACAATGAGCAGTTCTTC. Complete variable domain (other parts from reference TRBV14 and TRBJ2-1): EAGVTQFPSHSVIEKGQTVTLRCDPISGHDNLYWYRRVMGKEIKFLLHFVKESKQDESGMPNNRFLAERTGGTYSTLKVQPAELEDSGVYFCASSQLIGGSYNEQFFGPGTRLTVL.

This clone was recorded a few times. The chain has TRBV11-3 and TRBJ2-7; TRBD1 might be the D (6 bases). CDR1 is SGHNT and CDR2 is YENEEA in the germline V gene. V was shortened by 3 bases and J by 1 base, with 19 bases between the two germline ends. CDR3 length: 17 residues. This chain's CDR3 is CASSLGETGRRSYEQYF. The CDR3 DNA is TGTGCCAGCAGCTTGGGAGAGACAGGAAGGAGATCCTACGAGCAGTACTTC.

The rearrangement links TRBV11-3 to TRBJ1-4; D unresolved. The V gene's germline CDR1 is SGHNT and CDR2 YENEEA. This CDR3 comprises 15 residues. V lost 5 bases to trimming and J lost 7 bases, with 17 bases between them. CDR3 nucleotides: TGTGCCAGCAGCCTAGGGATGGGTTGGGGTGAAAAACTGTTTTTT. Residues: CASSLGMGWGEKLFF.

This clone was seen a few times. This chain joins TRBV28 and TRBJ1-1; no reliable D call. This CDR3 is built from 13 residues. V was clipped by 5 bases and J by 8 bases, with 15 bases between them. Looked up from germline, CDR1 is MDHEN and CDR2 is SYDVKM. In nucleotides, the CDR3 is TGTGCCAGCAGTAGGAGGGAGATACAAGAAGCTTTCTTT. Translated: CASSRREIQEAFF. The whole variable domain, remainder taken from reference TRBV28 and TRBJ1-1, is DVKVTQSSRYLVKRTGEKVFLECVQDMDHENMFWYRQDPGLGLRLIYFSYDVKMKEKGDIPEGYSVSREKKERFSLILESASTNQTSMYLCASSRREIQEAFFGQGTRLTVV.

This clone has only a few counts. The chain links TRBV19 to TRBJ1-5; TRBD1 matches at 7 bases. V lost 3 bases to trimming and J lost 3 bases; unmatched junction nucleotides: 8. Germline V gene lookup returns CDR1 LNHDA and CDR2 SQIVND (reference sequence). This CDR3 contains 16 residues. CDR3 in amino acids: CASSIMAGGVNQPQHF. The CDR3 bases are TGTGCCAGTAGTATTATGGCAGGGGGAGTCAATCAGCCCCAGCATTTT.

V and J are TRBV29-1 and TRBJ2-5, with D perhaps matching TRBD2 (7 bases). V lost 4 bases and J lost 6, with 24 bases in between. The CDR3 spans 16 residues. Germline-derived CDR1 and CDR2 are SQVTM and ANQGSEA. The CDR3 sequence is CSVGLGQGRAKKTQYF. DNA for the CDR3: TGCAGCGTTGGGCTCGGGCAGGGGAGGGCAAAAAAGACCCAGTACTTC.

In its sample, this clone is large. The V call is TRBV11-3, the J call TRBJ2-5; 8 bases match TRBD2. V trimming: 3 bases; J trimming: 2 bases; junction bases outside the gene matches: 8. The CDR3 totals 16 residues. CDR1 SGHNT and CDR2 YENEEA come from the germline V gene. CDR3 loop: CASSFGTRRGQETQYF. For the CDR3, the DNA is TGTGCCAGCAGCTTCGGGACTAGGAGGGGGCAAGAGACCCAGTACTTC.

This clone is classed as medium-sized. The V call is TRBV6-8, the J call TRBJ1-5; 7 bases align to TRBD1. Germline lookup yields CDR1 MNHGY and CDR2 SAAAGT. The ends lost 6 bases at V and 2 bases at J; junction bases unmatched: 7. The CDR3 is 15 amino acids. The CDR3 nucleotides are TGTGCCAGCAGGGAGGCAGGGGGAGGCAATCAGCCCCAGCATTTT. This encodes CASREAGGGNQPQHF.

This clone showed up just a few times. V is TRBV30 and J is TRBJ1-6, with D tentatively TRBD1 (6 bases). The length of the CDR3 is 14 residues. The V end was cut by 1 base, the J end by 2 bases, with 6 bases between. CDR1 GTSNPN and CDR2 SVGIG come from the germline V gene (reference sequence). CDR3 amino acids: CAWSGQAYNSPLHF. The CDR3, as DNA: TGTGCCTGGAGTGGACAGGCCTATAATTCACCCCTCCACTTT.

This clone was observed a handful of times. This sequence joins TRBV6-8 and TRBJ1-5; D might be TRBD1 (6 bases). Germline values: CDR1 MNHGY, CDR2 SAAAGT. The CDR3 consists of 15 residues. V gave up 2 bases and J gave up 9 bases, with 17 bases separating them. In nucleotides, the CDR3 is TGTGCCAGCAGTTACGACCGACAGGCCGGGTTGCCCCAGCATTTT. Amino acids: CASSYDRQAGLPQHF.

This clone qualifies as medium-sized. V and J are TRBV9 and TRBJ2-1, with no clear D. The V gene's germline CDR1 is SGDLS and CDR2 YYNGEE. The ends were cut back, 1 base at V and 7 bases at J, with 15 bases in the middle. CDR3 length equals 15 residues. The CDR3 region is CASSVTSKVFNEQFF. The CDR3 DNA is TGTGCCAGCAGCGTAACCAGCAAAGTCTTTAATGAGCAGTTCTTC. Full variable domain (outside the CDR3, taken from reference TRBV9 and TRBJ2-1): DSGVTQTPKHLITATGQRVTLRCSPRSGDLSVYWYQQSLDQGLQFLIQYYNGEERAKGNILERFSAQQFPDLHSELNLSSLELGDSALYFCASSVTSKVFNEQFFGPGTRLTVL.